This record covers a single TCR beta chain. Its antigen remains unknown. Germline-derived CDR1 and CDR2 are SGHTA and FQGNSA. The length of the CDR3 is 15 residues. Trimming removed 5 bases from V and 5 bases from J; junction bases left unmatched: 8. This record belongs to a study of T cell responses to AZD1222 COVID-19 vaccine. Whole-study findings and limits: Nearly half of the spike-specific TCRs reportedly recognize variant regions that carry no mutations. After two AZD1222 doses, spike-specific TCR breadth and depth rose versus day 0. The study sampled repertoires only after the peak T cell response. There were mostly white British donors and more females than males, and clonal diversity was possibly underestimated.

Libraries were prepared by immunoSEQ multiplex PCR; TCRdb keeps only in-frame clonotypes and omits some of them. The data hold tens of thousands of clones, with 65% to 80% observed a single time. This chain uses TRBV7-2 with TRBJ1-4; 7 bases map to TRBD1. The sequence was collected from an adult in good health. The sequencing here drew on peripheral blood, taken on day 0 of AZD1222 vaccination. CDR3 in amino acids: CASSPQGTENEKLFF. CDR3 coding DNA: TGTGCCAGCAGCCCCCAAGGGACAGAAAATGAAAAACTGTTTTTT.